The 30 T cell receptor beta chains below all came from one sample that was sequenced in a study of metastatic and nonmetastatic thyroid tumors. Each patient came to thyroid surgery without any prior treatment (of any kind). TCRdb re-analyzed the PCR reads using MiXCR. The table records about 35,000 clones, roughly a sixth of them present only once. The sequenced material came from blood. The receptors originated from a male donor with papillary thyroid cancer or a benign thyroid nodule (not recorded which). Some clones in this sample may be carry-over from other donors' samples.

In this sample, this clone turned up many times. The same CDR3 can be traced to other DNA sequences in this sample. The CDR3 nucleotides read TGTGCCAGCAGCTTCCAGCGGGTTCCCTACGAGCAGTACTTC. Protein sequence: CASSFQRVPYEQYF. This sequence joins TRBV7-8 and TRBJ2-7; D may be TRBD2 (6 bases). The germline V gene encodes CDR1 SGHVS and CDR2 FQNEAQ. Between the trimmed V and J ends, which lost 3 bases and 2 bases, there was a span of 11 bases. The CDR3 totals 14 residues.

In this sample, this clone turned up a few times. V gene TRBV27 combines with J gene TRBJ1-3; D is ambiguous. V was cut by 4 bases and J by 4 bases, with 14 bases left in between. The CDR3 extends over 15 amino acids. CDR1 MNHEY and CDR2 SMNVEV come from the germline V gene (reference sequence). In DNA, the CDR3 is TGTGCCAGCAGTTCGGGGAGGGCGAGAGGAAACACCATATATTTT. Protein product: CASSSGRARGNTIYF.

In regard to this clone: The sample carries other DNA sequences with the same CDR3. The chain combines TRBV11-2 with TRBJ2-7; D unresolved. The DNA end is a closer match to TRBJ2-3, so the J assignment may be wrong. Germline V gene sequence: CDR1 SGHAT, CDR2 FQNNGV. This CDR3 is 13 amino acids long. This chain's CDR3 is CASSLGWNYEQYF. The CDR3 region has the DNA TGTGCCAGCAGCTTAGGATGGAACTACGAGCAGTATTTT.

At least ten counts were recorded for this clone. The rearrangement uses TRBV5-1 and TRBJ1-5, with TRBD1 matching 8 bases. The germline gives CDR1 SGHRS, CDR2 YFSETQ. The trim removed 4 bases at V and 2 bases at J, leaving 8 bases unmatched. This CDR3 has 16 amino acids. CDR3 DNA sequence: TGCGCCAGCAGCGTTTCCGGGACAGGTCGCAATCAGCCCCAGCATTTT. Protein sequence: CASSVSGTGRNQPQHF.

At least ten counts were recorded for this clone. The rearrangement links TRBV6-6 to TRBJ1-4, with TRBD1 matching over 8 bases. In germline, CDR1 is MNHNY, CDR2 SVGAGI (reference sequence). Unmatched junction bases numbered 10, after V lost 0 bases and J lost 4 bases. The CDR3 totals 18 residues. The CDR3 is CASSYSFLPGQGNEKLFF. As DNA, the CDR3 is TGTGCCAGCAGTTACTCGTTCCTGCCAGGACAGGGTAATGAAAAACTGTTTTTT.

In this sample, this clone turned up many times. This chain uses TRBV20-1 with TRBJ1-1; a weak D match, TRBD1 (6 bases). V dropped 2 bases and J dropped 1 base, with 8 bases sitting between them. Germline V lookup: CDR1 DFQATT, CDR2 SNEGSKA (reference sequence). The CDR3 runs 13 residues. The CDR3 sequence is CSARNRANTEAFF. CDR3 coding DNA: TGCAGTGCTAGAAACAGGGCGAACACTGAAGCTTTCTTT.

The chain is built from TRBV12-3 or TRBV12-4 and TRBJ2-1; a possible D gene is TRBD1 (5 bases). The CDR3 totals 15 residues. V was cut by 2 bases and J by 7 bases, with 15 bases left in between. CDR3 nucleotides: TGTGCCAGCAGTTTATGGAGCTGGGGCCAAAATGAGCAGTTCTTC. The encoded protein is CASSLWSWGQNEQFF.

There are many counts of this clone. The V gene is TRBV29-1, the J gene TRBJ2-3, with D maybe TRBD1 (6 bases). The germline gives CDR1 SQVTM, CDR2 ANQGSEA. This CDR3 contains 13 residues. Trimming took 7 bases from V and 4 from J, leaving 15 bases between them. The CDR3 sequence is CSATQGSPDTQYF. For the CDR3, the DNA is TGCAGCGCTACCCAGGGGTCCCCAGATACGCAGTATTTT.

V gene TRBV7-3 combines with J gene TRBJ2-7; D possibly uses TRBD1 or TRBD2 (7 bases each). Trimming shortened V by 8 bases and J by 3 bases, and 26 bases separated the two germline ends. CDR3 size: 17 residues. Germline V gives CDR1 SGHTA, CDR2 FQGTGA. CDR3 in amino acids: CASQGGRDEESFYEQYF. The CDR3, as DNA: TGTGCCAGCCAGGGGGGGAGGGATGAAGAAAGTTTCTACGAGCAGTACTTC.

This clone was detected ten times or more. The chain recombines TRBV10-3 with TRBJ1-1; D gene ambiguous. The CDR3 sequence is 14 residues long. Looked up from germline, CDR1 is ENHRY and CDR2 is SYGVKD. The V gene lost 0 bases and the J gene lost 1 base, with 6 bases spanning the gap. The chain's CDR3 is CAISESASNTEAFF. CDR3 coding DNA: TGTGCCATCAGTGAGTCGGCATCGAACACTGAAGCTTTCTTT.

This clone counts as medium-sized. This sample includes further DNA sequences coding for the same CDR3. The J gene is TRBJ2-7, the V gene TRBV6-1, with D maybe TRBD1 (5 bases). The ends were cut back, 0 bases at V and 3 bases at J, with 12 bases in the middle. The CDR3 sequence is 15 residues long. Germline loops: CDR1 MNHNS, CDR2 SASEGT. The CDR3 here is CASSEAVERGYEQYF. CDR3 nucleotides: TGTGCCAGCAGTGAAGCCGTCGAAAGGGGCTACGAGCAGTACTTC.

Note on this clone: A much larger clone sits a single nucleotide away, making a read error possible. The CDR3 is CASSLRQGYNEQFF. The CDR3 DNA reads TGTGCTAGCAGCTTGCGACAGGGGTACAATGAGCAGTTCTTC. The chain couples TRBV7-6 to TRBJ2-1; TRBD1 matches at 8 bases. Germline V lookup: CDR1 SGHVS, CDR2 FNYEAQ. The CDR3 runs to 14 residues.

Many counts were recorded for this clone. This may be a read error: a much more frequent sequence differs by one nucleotide. This chain uses TRBV7-9 with TRBJ1-2; 8 nucleotides match TRBD1. The CDR3 is made up of 14 amino acids. V was clipped by 4 bases and J by 8 bases; unmatched bases: 9. CDR1 and CDR2 (germline): SEHNR, FQNEAQ (reference sequence). The CDR3 nucleotides are TGTGCCAGCAGCTGGGGGGCAGGGGGCGACGGCTACACCTTC. This sequence encodes CASSWGAGGDGYTF.

Written as DNA, the CDR3 is TGTGCCAGCAGCCAAGATCGTGGCCGCTCCGTCGGGGAGCTGTTTTTT. Its translation: CASSQDRGRSVGELFF. The rearrangement joins TRBV4-2 to TRBJ2-2; D gene ambiguous. This CDR3 comprises 16 residues. V was shortened by 0 bases and J by 7 bases, with 15 bases between the two germline ends. From germline, CDR1 is LGHNA and CDR2 YNFKEQ.

This clone was seen at least ten times. The chain is built from TRBV11-3 and TRBJ2-5; tentative D call: TRBD1 (7 bases). CDR3 length equals 18 residues. CDR1 is SGHNT, CDR2 YENEEA, per germline. The ends were cut back, 4 bases at V and 2 bases at J, with 23 bases in the middle. The CDR3 loop reads CASSYRESGGGSQETQYF. CDR3 in DNA: TGTGCCAGCAGCTACCGGGAGAGTGGAGGGGGCAGTCAAGAGACCCAGTACTTC.

This clone was seen repeatedly, ten times or more. The rearrangement links TRBV30 to TRBJ2-6, with D tentatively TRBD1 (8 bases). V was shortened by 4 bases and J by 2 bases, with 12 bases between the two germline ends. Germline V gene lookup returns CDR1 GTSNPN and CDR2 SVGIG (reference sequence). This CDR3 region has 15 residues. The DNA of the CDR3 is TGTGCCTGGACTACAGGGGGGGCTGGGGCCAACGTCCTGACTTTC. Protein: CAWTTGGAGANVLTF.

This clone showed up many times. J is TRBJ2-1 and V is TRBV2; D not resolved. This CDR3 has 13 amino acids. Trimming left V 5 bases short and J 4 bases short, with 9 bases between. Per the germline V gene, CDR1 is SNHLY and CDR2 is FYNNEI. CDR3 in amino acids: CASSQRYYNEQFF. As DNA, the CDR3 is TGTGCCAGCAGTCAGCGCTATTACAATGAGCAGTTCTTC.

This clone occurred once. One end of the junction fails to match germline, which may point to a read error. The genes are TRBV11-2 and TRBJ2-2; 10 nucleotides agree with TRBD2. Germline CDR1 is SGHAT and CDR2 is FQNNGV. The CDR3 loop spans 17 amino acids. The CDR3, as DNA: TGTGCCAGCAGCTTAACTTCAGCGGGGGGGCAGGGCGTGGAGCGGTTTTTT. Residues: CASSLTSAGGQGVERFF.

This clone was picked up many times. The chain joins TRBV20-1 to TRBJ2-2; TRBD1 might be the D (5 bases). The CDR3 is made up of 15 amino acids. CDR1 DFQATT and CDR2 SNEGSKA come from the germline V gene (reference sequence). The V gene lost 2 bases and the J gene lost 6 bases, with 16 bases spanning the gap. CDR3 in amino acids: CSARTTTKGAGELFF. The CDR3 bases are TGCAGTGCTAGAACGACGACAAAAGGGGCCGGGGAGCTGTTTTTT.

The rearrangement joins TRBV5-1 to TRBJ2-7, with D hard to call. V shed 0 bases and J shed 12 bases, with 13 bases lying between them. This CDR3 contains 12 residues. Germline CDR1 SGHRS, CDR2 YFSETQ. DNA of the CDR3: TGCGCCAGCAGCTTGGACTCCGATCCCCCGTACTTC. Translation: CASSLDSDPPYF.

V and J are TRBV28 and TRBJ1-5, with a possible D match to TRBD1 (6 bases). Germline V gene sequence: CDR1 MDHEN, CDR2 SYDVKM. V was clipped by 5 bases and J by 9 bases, with 26 bases between them. The CDR3 covers 17 residues. CDR3 residues: CASSMWQGPSAFGPQHF. The DNA for the CDR3 is TGTGCCAGCAGTATGTGGCAGGGGCCGTCGGCTTTCGGGCCCCAGCATTTT.

In its sample, this clone was seen a few times. This clone may be a read error of a much larger clone one base away. The V and J genes are TRBV30 and TRBJ1-5, with D possibly being TRBD1 (6 bases). Germline loops: CDR1 GTSNPN, CDR2 SVGIG (reference sequence). The CDR3 consists of 13 residues. The germline V and J ends were trimmed by 5 bases and 4 bases, with 12 bases remaining between them. The CDR3 coding sequence is TGTGCCTGGGGCGATCAGGGGAATCAGCCCCAGCATTTT. Residues: CAWGDQGNQPQHF.

This clone has more than one count but fewer than ten. This chain links TRBV6-1 with TRBJ2-7; 9 nucleotides agree with TRBD2. The CDR3 extends over 14 amino acids. The trim removed 8 bases at V and 7 bases at J, leaving 12 bases unmatched. CDR1 and CDR2 (germline): MNHNS, SASEGT. CDR3 bases: TGTGCCAGCTGCGGGGCGGGAGGGCCGGGAGAGCAGTACTTC. Translation gives CASCGAGGPGEQYF.

This clone was counted at least ten times. The genes are TRBV11-2 and TRBJ1-2, with 7 bases matching TRBD1. The CDR3 is 16 amino acids. From germline, CDR1 is SGHAT and CDR2 FQNNGV. Losses at the gene ends were 2 bases for V and 5 bases for J; bases not matched to a gene: 11. In DNA form, the CDR3 reads TGTGCCAGCAGCTTATCAGGGGGGCCTGGTGGATATGGCTACACCTTC. This translates into CASSLSGGPGGYGYTF.

This chain links TRBV30 with TRBJ1-2; D gene uncertain. This CDR3 is 13 amino acids long. Germline CDR1 reads GTSNPN; CDR2 reads SVGIG (reference sequence). The germline V and J ends were trimmed by 2 bases and 0 bases, with 7 bases remaining between them. This CDR3 is CAWSRRTNYGYTF. Here the CDR3 DNA reads TGTGCCTGGAGTCGTCGGACTAACTATGGCTACACCTTC.

Concerning this clone itself: In this CDR3 the conserved last residue, phenylalanine or tryptophan, is missing, so a read error is likely. The rearrangement uses TRBV5-1 and TRBJ2-2, with no clear D. Germline assignment: CDR1 SGHRS and CDR2 YFSETQ. CDR3 length equals 13 residues. CDR3 nucleotide sequence: TGCGCGAGCAGCCCAGTTGTCACCGGGGAGCTGTTTTCT. Amino acid sequence: CASSPVVTGELFS.

This clone was recorded at least ten times. J is TRBJ2-7 and V is TRBV7-9; D call uncertain. Trimming cost V 6 bases and J 7 bases, with 16 bases left between them. The CDR3 covers 13 residues. Per the germline V gene, CDR1 is SEHNR and CDR2 is FQNEAQ (reference sequence). The CDR3 loop is CASSIDPSWEQYF. In DNA form, the CDR3 reads TGTGCCAGCAGTATAGACCCCTCATGGGAGCAGTACTTC.

This clone has ten or more counts. The V and J genes are TRBV24-1 and TRBJ1-5, with D unclear. V was trimmed by 8 bases and J by 11 bases, leaving 18 bases between them. The CDR3 covers 13 residues. CDR1 is KGHDR, CDR2 SFDVKD, per germline. Written as DNA, the CDR3 is TGTGCCACCAACGGCCCGGGAGATAGGACCCAGCATTTT. Protein: CATNGPGDRTQHF.

This clone was observed at least ten times. V gene TRBV10-1 combines with J gene TRBJ2-3; D tentatively reads TRBD1 or TRBD2 (5 bases each). With 6 bases removed from V and 1 base from J, the gap between germline ends came to 8 bases. From germline, CDR1 is WNHNN and CDR2 SYGVQD (reference sequence). The CDR3 length is 13 residues. CDR3 DNA sequence: TGCGCCAGCAGACGGGACGGCACAGATACGCAGTATTTT. Amino acids: CASRRDGTDTQYF.

Turning to this clone: Other DNA sequences in this sample translate to the same CDR3. The rearrangement joins TRBV28 to TRBJ1-6; D not resolved. Trimming removed 5 bases at V and 8 bases at J, with 19 bases between. CDR1 and CDR2 (germline): MDHEN, SYDVKM. CDR3 length equals 16 residues. The CDR3: CASSPLSPTLDSPLHF. As DNA, the CDR3 is TGTGCCAGCAGTCCGCTGTCCCCAACTTTAGATTCACCCCTCCACTTT.